Listed below are T cell receptor beta chains from one sample, sequenced in a study of blood T cells in healthy people across ages. From the 5' RACE reads, TCRdb called clonotypes with MiXCR, one entry per CDR3 protein. The table lists hundreds of thousands of distinct CDR3 sequences, about 54% of them singletons. The sample was blood. These receptors originate from a man between 60 and 75 years old in good health. CDR3s include the opening cysteine and the closing phenylalanine or tryptophan. The D gene is left open where the match is weak. Size values are once, few and many counts, or a class for expanded clones, and some rows have none.

D gene,V gene,J gene,clone size,CDR3 DNA,CDR3 protein
TRBD1,TRBV28,TRBJ1-2,many,TGTGCCAGCAGTCCTCGGGACAGGGCGGACTATGGCTACACCTTC,CASSPRDRADYGYTF
.,TRBV20-1,TRBJ1-2,.,TGCAGTGATGCCCAGGGCGGAGGCTATGGCTACACCTTC,CSDAQGGGYGYTF
.,TRBV28,TRBJ2-7,few,TGTGCCAGCAGTCCCGCTCTGACAGTGGCCTACGAGCAGTACTTC,CASSPALTVAYEQYF
.,TRBV4-1,TRBJ2-7,few,TGCGCCAGCAGCCAGCCCGGGATTTCCTACGAGCAGTACTTC,CASSQPGISYEQYF
TRBD1,TRBV28,TRBJ1-1,.,TGTGCCAGCAGTTTATGGGGGACAGGGGGCTATCACACTGAAGCTTTCTTT,CASSLWGTGGYHTEAFF
TRBD1,TRBV28,TRBJ1-5,.,TGTGCATGGGGAGGGGGGAAGACAGGGGACAATCAGCCCCAGCATTTT,CAWGGGKTGDNQPQHF
.,TRBV3-1,TRBJ2-1,few,TGTGCCAGCAGCCAAGGGGCAGACAATGAGCAGTTCTTC,CASSQGADNEQFF
TRBD1,TRBV20-1,TRBJ1-6,.,TGCAGTGCGGCGCCGGGACAGGGTAATTCACCCCTCCACTTT,CSAAPGQGNSPLHF
TRBD2,TRBV29-1,TRBJ2-1,.,TGCAGCTCGTTAGCGGGGGCCTACAATGAGCAGTTCTTC,CSSLAGAYNEQFF
.,TRBV15,TRBJ2-7,.,TGTGCCACCAGCGCGAGGCCCGGACTGTCCTACGAACAGTACTTC,CATSARPGLSYEQYF
.,TRBV15,TRBJ2-1,few,TGTGCCACCATCCAGGGGGGCTCCTACAATGAGCAGTTCTTC,CATIQGGSYNEQFF
.,TRBV5-1,TRBJ1-6,.,TGCGCCAGCAGCTTAGGTATCAGGGATGGGACACCCCTCCACTTT,CASSLGIRDGTPLHF
.,TRBV7-2,TRBJ2-7,few,TGTGCCAGCAGCTTAGAGGCAGCTACCTACGAGCAGTACTTC,CASSLEAATYEQYF
TRBD1,TRBV15,TRBJ1-6,once,TGTGCCACCAGCAGGGGCAGGGGGCTGGGATCACCCCTCCACTTT,CATSRGRGLGSPLHF
.,TRBV27,TRBJ1-2,once,TGTGCCAGCAGCCGACGTCCGGCGGCCTATGGCTACACCTTC,CASSRRPAAYGYTF
.,TRBV3-1,TRBJ2-1,few,TGTGCCAGCAGCCTCAAGGGGGGGCAGGTCCTTCCTCAGTTCTTC,CASSLKGGQVLPQFF
TRBD2,TRBV3-1,TRBJ2-3,.,TGTGCCAGCAGCCAAGCTAGCGGGCCAATCCAAAGCACAGATACGCAGTATTTT,CASSQASGPIQSTDTQYF
.,TRBV12-3/TRBV12-4,TRBJ1-2,once,TGTGCCAGCAGTTTAGGTCCGGGTAGGGGTGGCTACACCTTC,CASSLGPGRGGYTF
TRBD2,TRBV5-1,TRBJ2-3,.,TGCGCCAGCAGCTTGGGGACTAGTAAGTCAGATACGCAGTATTTT,CASSLGTSKSDTQYF
.,TRBV20-1,TRBJ1-2,.,TGCAGTGCTCCCCGGTCCAACTATGGCTACACCTTC,CSAPRSNYGYTF
.,TRBV12-3/TRBV12-4,TRBJ2-1,.,TGTGCCGGCAGTTTTTTGCGGGGGCCCTACAATGAGCAGTTCTTC,CAGSFLRGPYNEQFF
TRBD2,TRBV12-3/TRBV12-4,TRBJ2-1,few,TGTGCCAGCAGGCCCGGGACTAGCTCCTACAATGAGCAGTTCTTC,CASRPGTSSYNEQFF
.,TRBV5-6,TRBJ2-7,.,TGTGCCAGCAGCTTGCGTCAGGGCCCACCCTACGAGCAGTACTTC,CASSLRQGPPYEQYF
TRBD1,TRBV28,TRBJ2-3,few,TGTGCCAGCAGTTTAGATACAGGGGGCGCGTCGCAGTATTTT,CASSLDTGGASQYF
TRBD1,TRBV3-1,TRBJ1-2,.,TGTGCCAGCAGCCTGCCTGGACAGGGTACCAACTATAGCTACACCTTC,CASSLPGQGTNYSYTF
.,TRBV12-3/TRBV12-4,TRBJ2-6,few,TGTGCCAGCAGACCCCTCCTAGGGAGGGGGGACTCTGGGGCCAACGTCCTGACTTTC,CASRPLLGRGDSGANVLTF
.,TRBV9,TRBJ1-5,.,TGTGCCAGCAGCGTCGAGGACCATCTGGCCGGGGAGCATTTT,CASSVEDHLAGEHF
TRBD1,TRBV4-1,TRBJ1-2,.,TGCGCCAGCAGCCATGTTGATCGGGGGGACAGCTATGGCTACACCTTC,CASSHVDRGDSYGYTF
.,TRBV20-1,TRBJ2-3,.,TGCAGTGCTAGAGATCCGGGAAGGGTAATCACAGATACGCAGTATTTT,CSARDPGRVITDTQYF
.,TRBV4-1,TRBJ2-1,few,TGCGCCAGCAGCCACGGCGCCTTAATGTTGAATGAGCAGTTCTTC,CASSHGALMLNEQFF
TRBD1,TRBV29-1,TRBJ1-2,.,TGCAGCGCCCGACAGGGTAGTGACGTCGGCTACACCTTC,CSARQGSDVGYTF
.,TRBV4-1,TRBJ2-7,.,TGCGCCAGCAGCCAAACCTTGGTGGGATACGAGCAGTACTTC,CASSQTLVGYEQYF
.,TRBV6-1,TRBJ2-3,few,TGTGCCAGCAGTGAAGCATTGGCTACAGATACGCAGTATTTT,CASSEALATDTQYF
.,TRBV7-2,TRBJ2-7,.,TGTGCCAGCAGTTCAGACAGTGGACTTTCCTACGAGCAGTACTTC,CASSSDSGLSYEQYF
.,TRBV20-1,TRBJ1-2,.,TGCAGTGCTACGCGACCGGAGAACTATGGCTACACCTTC,CSATRPENYGYTF
TRBD1,TRBV5-1,TRBJ2-7,.,TGCGCCAGTTCCCCAGGGGGCGCGGACGAGCAGTACTTC,CASSPGGADEQYF
TRBD2,TRBV9,TRBJ2-3,.,TGTGCCAGCAGCCCTAGTGGGGAGGGGAATACGCAGTATTTT,CASSPSGEGNTQYF